Presented here are 10 T cell receptor beta chains from one specimen sequenced in a study of beta chain features in type 1 diabetes. Study-wide findings and caveats: People with Type 1 diabetes carried modestly yet significantly shorter TCRB CDR3s in all four CD4+ subsets.

Antigen specificity for these receptors is unknown. Sequencing targeted expressed TCRB transcripts, as all isolated RNA had been reverse transcribed. Assay used: immunoSEQ multiplex PCR; TCRdb lists only in-frame clones, some missing. The sample lists some 150,000 clones; approximately 13% were seen once. The source material was central memory CD4+ T cells from blood. These receptors originate from a man between 18 and 29 years old with type 1 diabetes.

There are many counts of this clone. The V gene is TRBV18, the J gene TRBJ2-3; 7 nucleotides agree with TRBD1. The CDR3 has 13 residues. V was pared by 8 bases and J by 0 bases, with 2 bases of the junction left unmatched. The V gene's germline CDR1 is KGHSH and CDR2 LQKENI. CDR3 nucleotide sequence: TGTGCCAGCGTACAGGGGAGCACAGATACGCAGTATTTT. It encodes CASVQGSTDTQYF.

This clone was detected a few times. The chain joins TRBV9 to TRBJ2-5; no reliable D call. The assigned J gene may be wrong: the sequence end matches TRBJ2-7 better. The CDR3 totals 11 residues. Germline CDR1 reads SGDLS; CDR2 reads YYNGEE. In DNA, the CDR3 is TGTGCCAGCAGCCGAGACTACGAGCAGTACTTC. It specifies CASSRDYEQYF.

The chain employs TRBV28 and TRBJ2-7, with D possibly being TRBD2 (6 bases). The V gene's germline CDR1 is MDHEN and CDR2 SYDVKM. The CDR3 is made up of 16 amino acids. V was cut by 2 bases and J by 1 base, with 15 bases left in between. The DNA of the CDR3 is TGTGCCAGCAGTTTAACCCCGGAGGGTTTGTCCTACGAGCAGTACTTC. Its translation is CASSLTPEGLSYEQYF.

The genes are TRBV5-4 and TRBJ2-7; TRBD1 matches at 11 bases. The CDR3 runs to 14 residues. The V gene end was trimmed by 6 bases and the J gene end by 2 bases; junction bases not matched to a gene: 4. Germline CDR1 is SGHNT and CDR2 is YYREEE (reference sequence). The CDR3 region has the DNA TGTGCCAGCAACCTGGGACAGGGGGCCTACGAGCAGTACTTC. Amino acid sequence: CASNLGQGAYEQYF.

The gene calls are TRBV7-3 and TRBJ1-2, with D possibly being TRBD1 (6 bases). The germline gives CDR1 SGHTA, CDR2 FQGTGA. V was cut by 5 bases and J by 8 bases, with 18 bases left in between. The CDR3 contains 14 residues. The CDR3 sequence is CASSPGAGAGGYTF. The CDR3 DNA reads TGTGCCAGCAGCCCGGGGGCAGGGGCGGGCGGCTACACCTTC.

This sequence joins TRBV4-1 and TRBJ2-1, with D possibly matching TRBD2 (6 bases). The CDR3 extends over 12 amino acids. Per germline, CDR1 MGHRA and CDR2 YSYEKL. The V gene lost 6 bases and the J gene lost 8 bases, with 11 bases spanning the gap. The CDR3 protein is CASSYREYEQFF. CDR3 sequence (DNA): TGCGCCAGCAGTTACCGGGAGTATGAGCAGTTCTTC.

The gene calls are TRBV14 and TRBJ2-7; weak D call: TRBD2 (5 bases). CDR3 length equals 15 residues. V lost 1 base and J lost 7, with 17 bases in between. The germline V gene has CDR1 SGHDN and CDR2 FVKESK. In nucleotides, the CDR3 is TGTGCCAGCAGCCAAGGGGGTAGCGCCGTGAGGGAGCAGTACTTC. This gives the protein CASSQGGSAVREQYF.

As regards this clone: This may be a read error, as it is one base from a much larger clone. Other nucleotide sequences in the sample specify the same CDR3. The CDR3 sequence is CASSSQETQYF. The CDR3 DNA sequence: TGTGCCAGCAGCTCTCAAGAGACCCAGTACTTC. The rearrangement links TRBV7-6 to TRBJ2-5; D is undetermined. The ends were cut back, 4 bases at V and 2 bases at J, with 2 bases in the middle. The CDR3 spans 11 residues. Germline loops: CDR1 SGHVS, CDR2 FNYEAQ.

V is TRBV7-2 and J is TRBJ2-7; D tentatively reads TRBD1 or TRBD2 (5 bases each). Germline V gene sequence: CDR1 SGHTA, CDR2 FQGNSA. The V and J ends lost 4 bases and 2 bases respectively, with 12 bases between them. The CDR3 length is 14 residues. CDR3 residues: CASSSGTTPYEQYF. In nucleotides, the CDR3 is TGTGCCAGCAGCTCCGGGACGACTCCCTACGAGCAGTACTTC.

V and J are TRBV5-1 and TRBJ2-2; tentatively, D is TRBD1 (5 bases). The CDR3 length is 15 residues. Germline CDR1 and CDR2: SGHRS and YFSETQ. V dropped 4 bases and J dropped 2 bases, with 12 bases sitting between them. The CDR3 sequence is CASSPRQSNTGELFF. The DNA for the CDR3 is TGCGCCAGCAGCCCACGACAGTCTAACACCGGGGAGCTGTTTTTT.